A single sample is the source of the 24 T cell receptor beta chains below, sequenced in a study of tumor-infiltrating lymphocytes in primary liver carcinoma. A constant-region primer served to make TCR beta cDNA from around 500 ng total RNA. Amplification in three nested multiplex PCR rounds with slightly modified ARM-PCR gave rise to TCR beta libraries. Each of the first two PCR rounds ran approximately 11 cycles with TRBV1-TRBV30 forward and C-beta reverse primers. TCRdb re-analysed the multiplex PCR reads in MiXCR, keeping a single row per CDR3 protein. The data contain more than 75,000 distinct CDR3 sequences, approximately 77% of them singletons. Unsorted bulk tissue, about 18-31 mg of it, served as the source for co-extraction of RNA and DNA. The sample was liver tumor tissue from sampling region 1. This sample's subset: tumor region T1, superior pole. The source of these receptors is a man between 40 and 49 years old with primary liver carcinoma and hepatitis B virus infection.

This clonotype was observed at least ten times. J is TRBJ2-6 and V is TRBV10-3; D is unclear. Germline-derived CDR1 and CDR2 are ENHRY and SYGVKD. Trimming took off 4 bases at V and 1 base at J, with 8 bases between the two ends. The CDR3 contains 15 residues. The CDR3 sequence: CAISGSTSGANVLTF. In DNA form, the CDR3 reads TGTGCCATCAGTGGCAGTACTTCTGGGGCCAACGTCCTGACTTTC.

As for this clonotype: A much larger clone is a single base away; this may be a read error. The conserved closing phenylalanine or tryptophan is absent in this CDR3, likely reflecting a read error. Here the CDR3 reads CAWSVRLVSTDTQYS. For the CDR3, the DNA is TGTGCCTGGAGTGTACGACTTGTTTCCACAGATACGCAGTATTCT. The V gene is TRBV30, the J gene TRBJ2-3; no reliable D call. From germline, CDR1 is GTSNPN and CDR2 SVGIG (reference sequence). This CDR3 is 15 amino acids long. V lost 0 bases, J lost 2 bases, and 12 bases lay in between.

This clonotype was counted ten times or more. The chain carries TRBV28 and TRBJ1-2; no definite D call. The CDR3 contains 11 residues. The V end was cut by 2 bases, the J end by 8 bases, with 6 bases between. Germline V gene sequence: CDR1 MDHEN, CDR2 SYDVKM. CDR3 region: CASSLDDGYTF. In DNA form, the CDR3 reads TGTGCCAGCAGTTTAGACGACGGCTACACCTTC.

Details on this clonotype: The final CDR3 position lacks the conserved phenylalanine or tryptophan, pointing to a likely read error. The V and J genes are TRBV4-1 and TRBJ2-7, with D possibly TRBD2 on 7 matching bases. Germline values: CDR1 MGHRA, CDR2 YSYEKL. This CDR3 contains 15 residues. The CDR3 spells CAISPRGGGSYEQYL. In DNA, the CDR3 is TGCGCGATCAGCCCTCGGGGAGGGGGCTCCTACGAGCAGTACCTC.

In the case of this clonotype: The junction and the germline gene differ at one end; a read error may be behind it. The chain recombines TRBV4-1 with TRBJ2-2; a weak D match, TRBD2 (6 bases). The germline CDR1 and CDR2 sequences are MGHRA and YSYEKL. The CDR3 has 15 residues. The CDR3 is CASSQEVANTGGLFF. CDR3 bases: TGCGCCAGTAGCCAAGAAGTTGCTAACACCGGGGGGCTGTTTTTT.

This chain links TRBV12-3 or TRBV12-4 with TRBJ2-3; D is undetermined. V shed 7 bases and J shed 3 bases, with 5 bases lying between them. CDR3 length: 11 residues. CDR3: CASKITDTQYF. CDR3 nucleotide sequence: TGTGCCAGCAAGATAACAGATACGCAGTATTTT.

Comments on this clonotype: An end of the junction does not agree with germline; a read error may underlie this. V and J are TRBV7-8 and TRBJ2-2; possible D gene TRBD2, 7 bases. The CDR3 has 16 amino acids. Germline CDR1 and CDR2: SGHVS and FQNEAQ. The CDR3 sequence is CASSLVSGRDTGEPFF. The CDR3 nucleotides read TGTGCCAGCAGCTTAGTTAGCGGGCGGGACACCGGGGAGCCGTTTTTT.

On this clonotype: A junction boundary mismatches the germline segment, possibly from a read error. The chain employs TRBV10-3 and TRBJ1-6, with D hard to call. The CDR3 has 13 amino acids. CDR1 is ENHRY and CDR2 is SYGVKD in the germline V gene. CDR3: CVIGHGEDSPLLF. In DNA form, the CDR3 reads TGTGTCATCGGGCATGGGGAGGATTCACCCCTCCTCTTT.

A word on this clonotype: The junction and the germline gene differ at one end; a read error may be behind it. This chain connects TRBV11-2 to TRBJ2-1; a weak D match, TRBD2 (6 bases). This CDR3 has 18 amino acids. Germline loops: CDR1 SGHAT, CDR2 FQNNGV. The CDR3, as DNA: TGTGCCAGCAGCTTTGACCTTAGGAGGACCGGGAGTTACAATGAGCGGCTCTTC. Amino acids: CASSFDLRRTGSYNERLF.

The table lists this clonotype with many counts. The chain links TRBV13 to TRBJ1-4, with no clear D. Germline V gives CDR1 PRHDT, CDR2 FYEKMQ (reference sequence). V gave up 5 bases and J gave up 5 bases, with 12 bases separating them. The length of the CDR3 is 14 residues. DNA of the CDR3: TGTGCCAGCAGCGTCGGGAGGTTGAATGAAAAACTGTTTTTT. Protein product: CASSVGRLNEKLFF. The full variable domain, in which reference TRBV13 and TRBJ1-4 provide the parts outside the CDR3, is AAGVIQSPRHLIKEKRETATLKCYPIPRHDTVYWYQQGPGQDPQFLISFYEKMQSDKGSIPDRFSAQQFSDYHSELNMSSLELGDSALYFCASSVGRLNEKLFFGSGTQLSVL.

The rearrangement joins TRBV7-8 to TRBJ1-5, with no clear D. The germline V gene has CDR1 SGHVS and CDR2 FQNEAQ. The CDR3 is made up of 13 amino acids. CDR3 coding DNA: TGTACGAGCAGCTTAAATAGGGATCAGCCCCAGCATTTT. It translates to CTSSLNRDQPQHF.

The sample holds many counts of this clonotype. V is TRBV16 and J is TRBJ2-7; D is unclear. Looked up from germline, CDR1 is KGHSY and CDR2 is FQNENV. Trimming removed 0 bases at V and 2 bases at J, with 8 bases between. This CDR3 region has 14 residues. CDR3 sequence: CASSQSNSAYEQYF. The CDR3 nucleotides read TGTGCCAGCAGCCAATCGAACTCCGCCTACGAGCAGTACTTC.

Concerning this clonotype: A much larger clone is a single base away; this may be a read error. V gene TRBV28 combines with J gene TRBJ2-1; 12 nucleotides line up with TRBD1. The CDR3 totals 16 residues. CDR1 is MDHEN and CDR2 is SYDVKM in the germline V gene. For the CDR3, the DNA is TGTGGCAGCAGTACCCCGGGACAGGGGGCGAGTAATGAGCAGTTCTTC. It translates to CGSSTPGQGASNEQFF.

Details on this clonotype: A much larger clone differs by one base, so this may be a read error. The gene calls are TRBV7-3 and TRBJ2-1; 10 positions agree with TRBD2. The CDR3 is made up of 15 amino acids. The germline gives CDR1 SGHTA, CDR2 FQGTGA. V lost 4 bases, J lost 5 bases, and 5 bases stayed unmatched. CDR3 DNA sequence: TGTGCCAGCAGCTCCGGACTAGCGGAGAACAATGAGCAGTTCTTC. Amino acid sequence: CASSSGLAENNEQFF.

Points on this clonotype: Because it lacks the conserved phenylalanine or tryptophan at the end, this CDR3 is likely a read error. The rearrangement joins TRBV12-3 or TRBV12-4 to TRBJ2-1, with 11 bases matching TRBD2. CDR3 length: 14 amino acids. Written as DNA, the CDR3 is TGTGCTAGCCGCGGACTAGCGGGTCCCAATGAGCAGTTCCTC. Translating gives CASRGLAGPNEQFL.

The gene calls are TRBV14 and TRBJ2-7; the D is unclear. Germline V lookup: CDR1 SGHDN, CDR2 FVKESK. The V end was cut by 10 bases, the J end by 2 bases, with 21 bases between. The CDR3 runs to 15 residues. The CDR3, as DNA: TGTGCCATCATCCAAGATCGGGTCAGAACCTACGAGCAGTACTTC. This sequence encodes CAIIQDRVRTYEQYF. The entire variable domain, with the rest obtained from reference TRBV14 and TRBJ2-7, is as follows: EAGVTQFPSHSVIEKGQTVTLRCDPISGHDNLYWYRRVMGKEIKFLLHFVKESKQDESGMPNNRFLAERTGGTYSTLKVQPAELEDSGVYFCAIIQDRVRTYEQYFGPGTRLTVT.

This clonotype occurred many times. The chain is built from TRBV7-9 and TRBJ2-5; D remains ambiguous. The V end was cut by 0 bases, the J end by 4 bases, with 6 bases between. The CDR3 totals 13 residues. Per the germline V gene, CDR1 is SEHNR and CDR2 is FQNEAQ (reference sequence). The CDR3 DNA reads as TGTGCCAGCAGCTTAGCTTCCTTAGAGACCCAGTACTTC. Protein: CASSLASLETQYF.

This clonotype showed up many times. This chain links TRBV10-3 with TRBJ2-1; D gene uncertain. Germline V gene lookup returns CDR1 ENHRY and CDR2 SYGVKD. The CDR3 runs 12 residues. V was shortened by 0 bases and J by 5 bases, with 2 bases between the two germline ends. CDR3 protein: CAISESNNEQFF. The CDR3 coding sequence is TGTGCCATCAGTGAGTCGAACAATGAGCAGTTCTTC.

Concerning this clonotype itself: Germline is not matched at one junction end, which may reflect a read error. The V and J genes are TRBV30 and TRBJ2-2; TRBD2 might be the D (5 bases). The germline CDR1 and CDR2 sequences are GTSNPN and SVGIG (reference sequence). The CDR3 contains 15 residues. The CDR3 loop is CAWSVTNTHTGELFF. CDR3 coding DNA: TGTGCCTGGAGTGTAACCAACACGCACACCGGGGAACTGTTTTTT.

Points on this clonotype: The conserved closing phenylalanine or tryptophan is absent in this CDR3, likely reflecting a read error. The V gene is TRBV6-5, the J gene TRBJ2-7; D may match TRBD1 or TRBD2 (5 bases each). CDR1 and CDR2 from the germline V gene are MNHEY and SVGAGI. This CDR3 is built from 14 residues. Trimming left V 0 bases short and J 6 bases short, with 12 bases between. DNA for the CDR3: TGTGCCAGCAGTTACTCTGAACAGAGGGGCGAGCAGTACTCC. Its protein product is CASSYSEQRGEQYS.

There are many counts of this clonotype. The CDR3: CASTQTSAPGSTGELFF. In DNA form, the CDR3 reads TGTGCCAGCACCCAGACTAGCGCCCCAGGTAGCACCGGGGAGCTGTTTTTT. The chain has TRBV12-3 or TRBV12-4 and TRBJ2-2, with 8 bases aligning to TRBD2. The CDR3 length is 17 residues. V gave up 7 bases and J gave up 4 bases; unmatched junction bases: 14.

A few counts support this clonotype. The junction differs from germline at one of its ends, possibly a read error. The CDR3 DNA follows: TGTACCAGCAGTCTAGCGGGAAGTTACGAGCAGTACTTC. It codes for CTSSLAGSYEQYF. The rearrangement uses TRBV12-3 or TRBV12-4 and TRBJ2-7; 9 bases are a match to TRBD2. The CDR3 is 13 amino acids.

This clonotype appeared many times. CDR3 in amino acids: CASSFGTRQETQYF. As DNA, the CDR3 is TGTGCCAGCAGCTTTGGGACTAGGCAAGAGACCCAGTACTTC. The chain combines TRBV5-4 with TRBJ2-5; TRBD2 aligns across 8 bases. J lost 2 bases, V lost 2 bases, and 2 bases had no gene match. This CDR3 comprises 14 residues. CDR1 and CDR2 (germline): SGHNT, YYREEE (reference sequence).

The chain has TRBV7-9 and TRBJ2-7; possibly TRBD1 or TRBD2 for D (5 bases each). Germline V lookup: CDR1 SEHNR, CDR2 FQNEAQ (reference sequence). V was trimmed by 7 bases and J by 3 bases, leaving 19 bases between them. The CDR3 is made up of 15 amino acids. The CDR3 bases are TGTGCCAGCAACTCCTATCTGGGGACCTTCTACGAGCAGTACTTC. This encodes CASNSYLGTFYEQYF. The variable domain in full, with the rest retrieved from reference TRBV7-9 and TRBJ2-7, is DTGVSQNPRHKITKRGQNVTFRCDPISEHNRLYWYRQTLGQGPEFLTYFQNEAQLEKSRLLSDRFSAERPKGSFSTLEIQRTEQGDSAMYLCASNSYLGTFYEQYFGPGTRLTVT.